The sequence of this T cell receptor (beta chain) was determined in a study of neoadjuvant anti-PD-1 for oral cavity cancer. The study's findings and limits: Non-responders to neoadjuvant nivolumab had significantly more clonal PBMC T cells than responders. Only a few patients per response group were TCR-analyzed; validation needed.

Time point described: after neoadjuvant nivolumab, at surgical resection. Regarding this clone: Its antigen is not known.

Method: immunoSEQ multiplex PCR; TCRdb's copy keeps in-frame clones and lacks some. The sample lists around 68,000 clones, around 85% occurring once. V was shortened by 5 bases and J by 4 bases, with 2 bases between the two germline ends. The CDR3 has 10 amino acids. Germline lookup yields CDR1 SNHLY and CDR2 FYNNEI. Source: PBMCs, taken after nivolumab (anti-PD-1) treatment. This receptor was obtained from a person between 40 and 85 years old with oral cavity squamous cell carcinoma. The J gene is TRBJ2-5, the V gene TRBV2; D is ambiguous. The CDR3 loop is CASSPETQYF. The CDR3 DNA reads TGTGCCAGCAGTCCAGAGACCCAGTACTTC. The full variable domain, with the rest looked up from reference TRBV2 and TRBJ2-5, is EPEVTQTPSHQVTQMGQEVILRCVPISNHLYFYWYRQILGQKVEFLVSFYNNEISEKSEIFDDQFSVERPDGSNFTLKIRSTKLEDSAMYFCASSPETQYFGPGTRLLVL.